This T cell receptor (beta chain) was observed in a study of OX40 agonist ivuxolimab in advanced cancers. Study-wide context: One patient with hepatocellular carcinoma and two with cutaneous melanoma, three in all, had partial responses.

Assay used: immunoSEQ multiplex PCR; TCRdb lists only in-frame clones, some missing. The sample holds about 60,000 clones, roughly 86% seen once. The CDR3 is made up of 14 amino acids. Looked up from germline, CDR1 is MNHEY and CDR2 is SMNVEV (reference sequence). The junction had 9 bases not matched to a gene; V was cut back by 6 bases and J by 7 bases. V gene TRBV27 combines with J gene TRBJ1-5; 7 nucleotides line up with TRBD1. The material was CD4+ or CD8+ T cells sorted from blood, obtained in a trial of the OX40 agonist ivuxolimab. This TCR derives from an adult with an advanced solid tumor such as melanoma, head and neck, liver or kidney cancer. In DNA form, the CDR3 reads TGTGCCAGCAGAGGACAGGTGGAAGGACAGCCCCAGCATTTT. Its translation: CASRGQVEGQPQHF.